The rows below give T cell receptor beta chains drawn from one sample of a study of blood T cell repertoires in COVID-19. TCRdb keeps only in-frame clones here, not all; method: immunoSEQ multiplex PCR. This sample yields over 50,000 clones, of which around 87% are seen a single time; 13% to 15% belongs to the top ten. The sequenced sample was peripheral blood. All receptors derive from a human donor in a cohort sampled during active COVID-19. CDR3s include the opening cysteine and the closing phenylalanine or tryptophan. The order of the fields is V gene, D gene, clone size, J gene, CDR3 protein, CDR3 DNA. D genes are given only for firm matches. The size entry is marked missing in some rows and otherwise reads once, few, many or a size class.

v_gene: TRBV4-1; d_gene: NA; abundance: NA; j_gene: TRBJ2-2; CDR3aa: CASSQSPANTGELFF; CDR3nt: TGCGCCAGCAGCCAATCACCAGCGAACACCGGGGAGCTGTTTTTT
v_gene: TRBV7-5; d_gene: NA; abundance: NA; j_gene: TRBJ2-7; CDR3aa: CVRSLAPGQGMYEQYF; CDR3nt: TGTGTCAGAAGCTTAGCGCCGGGACAGGGTATGTACGAGCAGTACTTC
v_gene: TRBV5-6; d_gene: TRBD2; abundance: once; j_gene: TRBJ2-5; CDR3aa: CASSLLSGLAVQETQYF; CDR3nt: TGTGCCAGCAGCTTGTTATCGGGACTAGCGGTACAAGAGACCCAGTACTTC
v_gene: TRBV6-2/TRBV6-3; d_gene: TRBD1; abundance: NA; j_gene: TRBJ2-5; CDR3aa: CASSRDRQETQYF; CDR3nt: TGTGCCAGCAGCCGGGACAGACAAGAGACCCAGTACTTC
v_gene: TRBV18; d_gene: TRBD1; abundance: medium-sized; j_gene: TRBJ1-2; CDR3aa: CASSQYGQGDINGYTF; CDR3nt: TGTGCCAGCTCACAATATGGACAGGGAGACATTAATGGCTACACCTTC
v_gene: TRBV15; d_gene: TRBD1; abundance: NA; j_gene: TRBJ1-5; CDR3aa: CATSRAGTGANQPQHF; CDR3nt: TGTGCCACCAGCAGAGCCGGGACAGGGGCTAATCAGCCCCAGCATTTT
v_gene: TRBV7-2; d_gene: TRBD2; abundance: NA; j_gene: TRBJ2-7; CDR3aa: CASSWSSGVNYEQYF; CDR3nt: TGTGCCAGCAGCTGGAGTAGCGGGGTTAACTACGAGCAGTACTTC
v_gene: TRBV16; d_gene: NA; abundance: once; j_gene: TRBJ2-1; CDR3aa: CASSPTSKGNEQFF; CDR3nt: TGTGCCAGCAGCCCGACTAGTAAGGGCAATGAGCAGTTCTTC
v_gene: TRBV29-1; d_gene: NA; abundance: NA; j_gene: TRBJ1-1; CDR3aa: CSVEVDRINTEAFF; CDR3nt: TGCAGCGTTGAAGTCGACAGAATCAACACTGAAGCTTTCTTT
v_gene: TRBV6-6; d_gene: NA; abundance: NA; j_gene: TRBJ2-1; CDR3aa: CASRKTDSYNEQFF; CDR3nt: TGTGCCAGCAGAAAAACTGACTCCTACAATGAGCAGTTCTTC
v_gene: TRBV7-3; d_gene: NA; abundance: NA; j_gene: TRBJ2-5; CDR3aa: CASSPSLALQETQYF; CDR3nt: TGTGCCAGCAGCCCATCACTAGCTTTGCAAGAGACCCAGTACTTC
v_gene: TRBV2; d_gene: TRBD1; abundance: few; j_gene: TRBJ1-5; CDR3aa: CASSDRQGNQPQHF; CDR3nt: TGTGCCAGCAGTGATCGACAGGGAAATCAGCCCCAGCATTTT
v_gene: TRBV5-6; d_gene: NA; abundance: NA; j_gene: TRBJ1-6; CDR3aa: CASRRSQANSPLHF; CDR3nt: TGTGCCAGCAGGAGGAGCCAAGCTAATTCACCCCTCCACTTT
v_gene: TRBV28; d_gene: NA; abundance: NA; j_gene: TRBJ1-2; CDR3aa: CASSRVRDGYTF; CDR3nt: TGTGCCAGCAGTCGGGTCAGAGATGGCTACACCTTC
v_gene: TRBV5-1; d_gene: NA; abundance: NA; j_gene: TRBJ2-6; CDR3aa: CASSSSDSSGANVLTF; CDR3nt: TGCGCCAGCAGCTCTTCAGACAGCTCTGGGGCCAACGTCCTGACTTTC
v_gene: TRBV3-1/TRBV3-2; d_gene: NA; abundance: NA; j_gene: TRBJ1-5; CDR3aa: CASSPISRLNQPQHF; CDR3nt: TGTGCCAGCAGCCCTATCTCACGGTTAAATCAGCCCCAGCATTTT
v_gene: TRBV21-1; d_gene: NA; abundance: NA; j_gene: TRBJ2-1; CDR3aa: CASSKRGRGPGYNEQFF; CDR3nt: TGTGCCAGCAGCAAAAGGGGCAGGGGGCCAGGCTACAATGAGCAGTTCTTC
v_gene: TRBV7-9; d_gene: NA; abundance: few; j_gene: TRBJ1-4; CDR3aa: CASSLGGQANEKLFF; CDR3nt: TGTGCCAGCAGCTTAGGGGGGCAGGCGAATGAAAAACTGTTTTTT
v_gene: TRBV2; d_gene: TRBD1; abundance: NA; j_gene: TRBJ1-6; CDR3aa: CASSGTGVNSPLHF; CDR3nt: TGTGCCAGCAGTGGGACAGGGGTAAATTCACCCCTCCACTTT
v_gene: TRBV28; d_gene: NA; abundance: NA; j_gene: TRBJ1-2; CDR3aa: CASKAGGQAYGYTF; CDR3nt: TGTGCCAGCAAGGCCGGGGGGCAAGCCTATGGCTACACCTTC
v_gene: TRBV10-2; d_gene: NA; abundance: NA; j_gene: TRBJ1-1; CDR3aa: CASSDAIEAFF; CDR3nt: TGCGCCAGCAGTGATGCTATTGAAGCTTTCTTT
v_gene: TRBV4-1; d_gene: TRBD2; abundance: NA; j_gene: TRBJ2-1; CDR3aa: CASSQGRGAGGAYNEQFF; CDR3nt: TGCGCCAGCAGCCAAGGTCGGGGAGCGGGAGGAGCCTACAATGAGCAGTTCTTC
v_gene: TRBV4-1; d_gene: TRBD1; abundance: NA; j_gene: TRBJ2-2; CDR3aa: CASSQVDRGFTGELFF; CDR3nt: TGCGCCAGCAGCCAAGTGGACAGGGGGTTTACCGGGGAGCTGTTTTTT
v_gene: TRBV5-4; d_gene: TRBD2; abundance: few; j_gene: TRBJ2-3; CDR3aa: CASSSSGRGLLDTQYF; CDR3nt: TGTGCCAGCAGCTCTAGCGGGAGAGGGTTGTTAGATACGCAGTATTTT
v_gene: TRBV19; d_gene: NA; abundance: NA; j_gene: TRBJ1-5; CDR3aa: CASSIVGQPQHF; CDR3nt: TGTGCCAGTAGTATAGTCGGGCAGCCCCAGCATTTT
v_gene: TRBV3-1/TRBV3-2; d_gene: TRBD1; abundance: few; j_gene: TRBJ2-7; CDR3aa: CASSQDHRGSGEQYF; CDR3nt: TGTGCCAGCAGCCAAGATCACAGGGGGTCCGGCGAGCAGTACTTC
v_gene: TRBV28; d_gene: NA; abundance: NA; j_gene: TRBJ1-5; CDR3aa: CASTEGVSNQPQHF; CDR3nt: TGTGCCAGCACCGAAGGGGTAAGCAATCAGCCCCAGCATTTT
v_gene: TRBV7-9; d_gene: TRBD1; abundance: NA; j_gene: TRBJ1-4; CDR3aa: CASSPGGTGRWLNEKLFF; CDR3nt: TGTGCCAGCAGCCCAGGGGGGACAGGGAGGTGGCTGAATGAAAAACTGTTTTTT
v_gene: TRBV7-9; d_gene: NA; abundance: NA; j_gene: TRBJ1-1; CDR3aa: CASSFPSRMGGMNTEAFF; CDR3nt: TGTGCCAGCAGCTTCCCCAGCAGGATGGGGGGAATGAACACTGAAGCTTTCTTT
v_gene: TRBV18; d_gene: TRBD1; abundance: NA; j_gene: TRBJ1-1; CDR3aa: CASSPQGARTEAFF; CDR3nt: TGTGCCAGCTCACCGCAGGGGGCTCGTACTGAAGCTTTCTTT
v_gene: TRBV28; d_gene: NA; abundance: NA; j_gene: TRBJ1-4; CDR3aa: CASTSDSRGRGEKLFF; CDR3nt: TGTGCCAGCACCTCAGATAGCAGGGGTAGAGGGGAAAAACTGTTTTTT
v_gene: TRBV28; d_gene: NA; abundance: NA; j_gene: TRBJ2-5; CDR3aa: CASSLMAVRTQYF; CDR3nt: TGTGCCAGCAGTTTAATGGCGGTTCGGACCCAGTACTTC
v_gene: TRBV28; d_gene: TRBD1; abundance: NA; j_gene: TRBJ1-1; CDR3aa: CASSTSGTGRTEAFF; CDR3nt: TGTGCCAGCAGCACATCCGGGACAGGGCGGACTGAAGCTTTCTTT
v_gene: TRBV7-2; d_gene: TRBD2; abundance: NA; j_gene: TRBJ2-7; CDR3aa: CASSLAMSGRGYEQYF; CDR3nt: TGTGCCAGCAGCTTAGCTATGAGCGGGAGGGGTTACGAGCAGTACTTC
v_gene: TRBV28; d_gene: TRBD1; abundance: NA; j_gene: TRBJ1-5; CDR3aa: CASSRTGGEGQPQHF; CDR3nt: TGTGCCAGCAGCCGAACAGGGGGCGAGGGTCAGCCCCAGCATTTT
v_gene: TRBV29-1; d_gene: NA; abundance: NA; j_gene: TRBJ2-3; CDR3aa: CSVSQGTDTQYF; CDR3nt: TGCAGCGTTTCCCAGGGTACAGATACGCAGTATTTT
v_gene: TRBV19; d_gene: TRBD2; abundance: NA; j_gene: TRBJ2-1; CDR3aa: CASSIVGGLAGNEQFF; CDR3nt: TGTGCCAGTAGTATAGTAGGGGGACTAGCGGGTAATGAGCAGTTCTTC
v_gene: TRBV7-2; d_gene: NA; abundance: NA; j_gene: TRBJ1-5; CDR3aa: CASSLQGNQPQHF; CDR3nt: TGTGCCAGCAGCTTACAGGGAAATCAGCCCCAGCATTTT
v_gene: TRBV5-1; d_gene: NA; abundance: NA; j_gene: TRBJ2-3; CDR3aa: CASRVGQYTDTQYF; CDR3nt: TGCGCCAGCAGAGTTGGACAGTACACAGATACGCAGTATTTT
v_gene: TRBV12-3/TRBV12-4; d_gene: NA; abundance: NA; j_gene: TRBJ2-5; CDR3aa: CASSLYRQETQYF; CDR3nt: TGTGCCAGCAGTTTGTACAGACAAGAGACCCAGTACTTC
v_gene: TRBV6-2/TRBV6-3; d_gene: TRBD2; abundance: NA; j_gene: TRBJ2-7; CDR3aa: CASSYVGLAGVEQYF; CDR3nt: TGTGCCAGCAGTTACGTGGGACTAGCGGGAGTCGAGCAGTACTTC
v_gene: TRBV3-1/TRBV3-2; d_gene: TRBD1; abundance: NA; j_gene: TRBJ1-4; CDR3aa: CASSQERGRGRGNEKLFF; CDR3nt: TGTGCCAGCAGCCAAGAAAGGGGTAGAGGCAGGGGGAATGAAAAACTGTTTTTT
v_gene: TRBV11-2; d_gene: TRBD1; abundance: NA; j_gene: TRBJ2-7; CDR3aa: CASRPTGNEQYF; CDR3nt: TGTGCCAGCAGACCGACAGGGAACGAGCAGTACTTC
v_gene: TRBV5-6; d_gene: TRBD1; abundance: NA; j_gene: TRBJ1-2; CDR3aa: CASSWDRGNGYTF; CDR3nt: TGTGCCAGCAGCTGGGACAGGGGAAATGGCTACACCTTC
v_gene: TRBV3-1/TRBV3-2; d_gene: NA; abundance: NA; j_gene: TRBJ1-1; CDR3aa: CASSPPGGREAFF; CDR3nt: TGTGCCAGCAGCCCCCCGGGGGGCCGGGAAGCTTTCTTT
v_gene: TRBV19; d_gene: NA; abundance: NA; j_gene: TRBJ2-7; CDR3aa: CASSPFGSSGYEQYF; CDR3nt: TGTGCCAGTAGTCCCTTCGGGAGCTCGGGCTACGAGCAGTACTTC
v_gene: TRBV27; d_gene: NA; abundance: NA; j_gene: TRBJ2-6; CDR3aa: CASSPGGVKSGANVLTF; CDR3nt: TGTGCCAGCAGTCCGGGGGGCGTGAAATCTGGGGCCAACGTCCTGACTTTC
v_gene: TRBV10-2; d_gene: TRBD2; abundance: NA; j_gene: TRBJ2-4; CDR3aa: CASCPPETSLAKNIQYF; CDR3nt: TGCGCCAGCTGTCCTCCGGAGACTAGCCTAGCCAAAAACATTCAGTACTTC
v_gene: TRBV24-1; d_gene: NA; abundance: few; j_gene: TRBJ2-5; CDR3aa: CATSDVRGSEETQYF; CDR3nt: TGTGCCACCAGTGATGTCAGGGGCAGTGAGGAGACCCAGTACTTC
v_gene: TRBV30; d_gene: NA; abundance: NA; j_gene: TRBJ1-5; CDR3aa: CAWSLGAPGQPQHF; CDR3nt: TGTGCCTGGAGTTTGGGGGCCCCCGGACAGCCCCAGCATTTT
v_gene: TRBV9; d_gene: TRBD1; abundance: few; j_gene: TRBJ1-1; CDR3aa: CASSQHQGDGRLNTEAFF; CDR3nt: TGTGCCAGCAGTCAGCATCAGGGGGACGGACGGCTGAACACTGAAGCTTTCTTT
v_gene: TRBV7-9; d_gene: TRBD2; abundance: NA; j_gene: TRBJ2-3; CDR3aa: CASKADHGLAGDGTQYF; CDR3nt: TGTGCCAGCAAAGCAGACCACGGACTAGCGGGAGACGGTACGCAGTATTTT